This T cell receptor (beta chain) was recovered during a study of cytomegalovirus exposure and HLA in healthy donors. Study outcomes and limitations: Because they were indistinguishable, some V segments, including TRBV6-2 and TRBV6-3, were excluded. Listed as cytomegalovirus-associated were 164 TCR beta chains. Specificity of a few CMV-associated chains for CMV antigens was verified in vitro. An analysis done earlier found most TCR beta V segments productive about 90% or about 30% of the time.

The junction had 4 bases not matched to a gene; V was cut back by 6 bases and J by 8 bases. The CDR3 runs 13 residues. Germline V lookup: CDR1 ENHRY, CDR2 SYGVKD. The PCR employed 60 Vbeta primers together with 13 Jbeta primers. Sequencing was performed with immunoSEQ multiplex PCR; in TCRdb, only in-frame clones are kept and a portion is missing. The sample includes 210,000 or so clones, around four fifths of them seen just once. Turning to this clone: What it binds is not known.

Sample: PBMCs. The V call is TRBV10-3, the J call TRBJ1-3, with 10 bases fitting TRBD1. The clonotype was recovered from an older woman in good health and CMV-seropositive. The CDR3 is CAIRGQGKDTIYF. CDR3 DNA: TGTGCCATCAGGGGACAGGGGAAGGACACCATATATTTT.